This T cell receptor (beta chain) was identified during a study of cytomegalovirus exposure and HLA in healthy donors. Overall study findings and caveats: When a later analysis was performed, an Asian-associated ancestry cluster reportedly had fewer N-insertions than the approximately 700-donor mean. The majority of CMV-associated TCR beta chains were reported as apparently HLA-restricted in a later analysis. In a later analysis, at a false discovery rate of 0.05, roughly 17,000 TCR beta sequences matched HLA alleles.

The PCR had 60 Vbeta and 13 Jbeta primers. Data came from immunoSEQ multiplex PCR; TCRdb stores just in-frame clones and leaves some out. The repertoire includes about 180,000 clones, about two thirds of them detected once, and roughly 2.5% sits in the top ten. For this clone: Antigen unknown.

Nobody wrote down the CMV serostatus of this donor. This CDR3 spans 15 amino acids. V lost 1 base and J 4 bases, leaving 11 bases between the germline ends. The sequenced sample consisted of PBMCs. This sequence was found in a human donor in good health. The rearrangement joins TRBV5-3 to TRBJ2-2, with a possible D match to TRBD1 (6 bases). TRBV5-3 is identified as an open reading frame with a role that is uncertain. CDR3 sequence (DNA): TGTGCCAGAAGCTTGACGGGACAAACCACCGGGGAGCTGTTTTTT. This sequence encodes CARSLTGQTTGELFF.